This T cell receptor (beta chain) was captured by sequencing in a study of blood T cell repertoires in COVID-19. Turning to the study itself: Some COVID-19 samples were acute and others convalescent; all came from the United States, Italy and Spain. T cells, B-cell-depleted T cells, or PBMCs provided the cDNA or gDNA that served as material.

In the original workflow: Reference gene primer amplification in the assay estimated nucleated cell counts. Profiled with immunoSEQ multiplex PCR; TCRdb holds only in-frame clones, not every one. The V and J calls and the clone size are those of that table, but D and trimming were determined from the DNA. The repertoire holds approximately 200,000 clones, with roughly 80% as singletons. The CDR3 runs to 12 residues. Trimming took off 5 bases at V and 7 bases at J, with 8 bases between the two ends. The V gene's germline CDR1 is MNHEY and CDR2 SVGAGI. The sequencing sample was made of peripheral blood. This TCR derives from a young woman who had recovered from COVID-19. The chain recombines TRBV6-5 with TRBJ1-4; weak D call: TRBD1 (5 bases). CDR3 loop: CASSPGGEKLFF. For the CDR3, the DNA is TGTGCCAGCAGTCCCGGGGGTGAAAAACTGTTTTTT.